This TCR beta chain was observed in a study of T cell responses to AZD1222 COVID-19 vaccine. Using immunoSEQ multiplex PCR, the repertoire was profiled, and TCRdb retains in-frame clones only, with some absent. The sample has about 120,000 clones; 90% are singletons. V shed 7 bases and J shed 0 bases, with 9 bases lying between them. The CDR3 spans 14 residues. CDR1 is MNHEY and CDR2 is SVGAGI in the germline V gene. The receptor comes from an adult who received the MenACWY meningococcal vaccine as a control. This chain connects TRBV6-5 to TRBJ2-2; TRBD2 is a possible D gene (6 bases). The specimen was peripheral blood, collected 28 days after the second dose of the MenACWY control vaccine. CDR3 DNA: TGTGCCAGCACAGGAGGGTCGAACACCGGGGAGCTGTTTTTT. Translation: CASTGGSNTGELFF.